This TCR beta chain was retrieved from a study of blood T cell repertoires in COVID-19. Whole-study context: Italy, Spain and the United States were the sources of the convalescent and acute COVID-19 samples. In each case, the material was cDNA or gDNA derived from T cells, B-cell-depleted T cells, or PBMCs.

This clone appeared a few times. Per the original data handling: Nucleated cell counts were estimated from reference gene primer amplification. Data came from immunoSEQ multiplex PCR; TCRdb stores just in-frame clones and leaves some out. V, J and clone size are those of that table, while D and trimming were read from the DNA. The sample consists of more than 75,000 clones, approximately 89% of them appearing once. The sample was peripheral blood. This TCR derives from a man between 45 and 60 years old with acute or convalescent COVID-19.

The CDR3 is CASTPQPPNRANYGYTF. DNA of the CDR3: TGTGCCAGTACCCCACAGCCCCCGAACAGGGCGAACTATGGCTACACCTTC. The gene calls are TRBV19 and TRBJ1-2; possibly TRBD1 for D (6 bases). Trimming took 7 bases from V and 2 from J, leaving 23 bases between them. CDR3 size: 17 residues. Germline V gene sequence: CDR1 LNHDA, CDR2 SQIVND (reference sequence).